Each of the 28 T cell receptor beta chains below was sequenced from the same sample in a study of T cell responses to AZD1222 COVID-19 vaccine (dated by TCRdb to about 2021). The method behind the library was the immunoSEQ multiplex PCR assay. Here the immuneACCESS table is served through TCRdb, limited to in-frame sequences with V and J called. Missing clones are a known gap in these copies; in checked studies unresolved V genes cover under half, and the rest lacks a known reason. Across this sample there are about 180,000 clones, with 85% to 95% seen only once. The biggest ten clones account for around 1% of the sample. Taken with the paper, the label for time point translates to: about 28 days (+/-7) after the second vaccine dose. Taken with the paper, the label for treatment or condition translates to: meningococcal conjugate vaccine given as trial control. The starting material was peripheral blood, obtained 28 days after the second dose of the MenACWY control vaccine. These receptors came from an adult who received the MenACWY meningococcal vaccine as a control.

The chain links TRBV29-1 to TRBJ2-7; D is undetermined. V dropped 1 base and J dropped 1 base, with 5 bases sitting between them. Germline CDR1 and CDR2: SQVTM and ANQGSEA. This CDR3 spans 12 amino acids. CDR3 in amino acids: CSVEVRSYEQYF. CDR3 sequence (DNA): TGCAGCGTTGAAGTGAGGTCCTACGAGCAGTACTTC.

The chain couples TRBV6-5 to TRBJ1-6, with 9 nucleotides matching TRBD1. The junction had 2 bases not matched to a gene; V was cut back by 1 base and J by 7 bases. The CDR3 runs 15 residues. The germline gives CDR1 MNHEY, CDR2 SVGAGI. As DNA, the CDR3 is TGTGCCAGCAGTTACTTGGACAGGGGAAATTCACCCCTCCACTTT. Protein product: CASSYLDRGNSPLHF.

V gene TRBV7-2 combines with J gene TRBJ2-7; the D is unclear. Trimming took off 5 bases at V and 1 base at J, with 3 bases between the two ends. The CDR3 spans 11 residues. Germline-derived CDR1 and CDR2 are SGHTA and FQGNSA. DNA of the CDR3: TGTGCCAGCAGCGCTTCCTACGAGCAGTACTTC. This encodes CASSASYEQYF.

This chain joins TRBV5-1 and TRBJ2-3; TRBD2 might be the D (5 bases). The CDR3 consists of 14 residues. Trimming took off 4 bases at V and 7 bases at J, with 16 bases between the two ends. Germline V gene sequence: CDR1 SGHRS, CDR2 YFSETQ. The CDR3 nucleotides are TGCGCCAGCAGCCCCGTGAAGAGGGCCTATACGCAGTATTTT. The encoded protein is CASSPVKRAYTQYF.

The chain is built from TRBV10-3 and TRBJ2-1; 15 bases match TRBD2. CDR3 size: 15 residues. The junction had 0 bases not matched to a gene; V was cut back by 4 bases and J by 5 bases. The germline gives CDR1 ENHRY, CDR2 SYGVKD. The CDR3 region is CAISGTSGGDNEQFF. The CDR3, as DNA: TGTGCCATCAGTGGGACTAGCGGGGGGGACAATGAGCAGTTCTTC.

The chain uses TRBV6-2 or TRBV6-3 and TRBJ1-5, with D tentatively TRBD1 (6 bases). This CDR3 is 15 amino acids long. CDR1 and CDR2 (germline): MNHEY, SVGEGT. The V end was cut by 5 bases, the J end by 1 base, with 12 bases between. CDR3: CASSGDMISNQPQHF. The CDR3 DNA reads TGTGCCAGCAGTGGGGACATGATCAGCAATCAGCCCCAGCATTTT.

The chain couples TRBV30 to TRBJ2-3; 9 bases line up with TRBD1. Germline V gene lookup returns CDR1 GTSNPN and CDR2 SVGIG (reference sequence). Trimming at V came to 5 bases and at J to 4 bases, leaving 10 bases not matched to a gene. CDR3 length equals 15 residues. The chain's CDR3 is CAWGWTGAGPDTQYF. For the CDR3, the DNA is TGTGCCTGGGGGTGGACAGGGGCCGGACCAGATACGCAGTATTTT.

A single count supports this clone. Other DNA sequences in this sample translate to the same CDR3. The rearrangement joins TRBV5-1 to TRBJ1-3, with no clear D. The CDR3 loop spans 15 amino acids. The V gene's germline CDR1 is SGHRS and CDR2 YFSETQ. The V gene lost 0 bases and the J gene lost 4 bases, with 11 bases spanning the gap. CDR3 bases: TGCGCCAGCAGCTTGGGACAACCGTCCGGAAACACCATATATTTT. Translation gives CASSLGQPSGNTIYF.

The V call is TRBV30, the J call TRBJ1-1; 9 bases are shared with TRBD1. CDR3 length: 18 amino acids. The germline gives CDR1 GTSNPN, CDR2 SVGIG (reference sequence). Trimming at V came to 0 bases and at J to 5 bases, leaving 16 bases not matched to a gene. The CDR3 nucleotides read TGTGCCTGGAGTGTACCTGTGACAGGGGGTTACGGTCGTACTGAAGCTTTCTTT. It is translated as CAWSVPVTGGYGRTEAFF.

The gene calls are TRBV7-2 and TRBJ2-5; D uncertain. With 1 base removed from V and 6 bases from J, the gap between germline ends came to 0 bases. Germline V gene lookup returns CDR1 SGHTA and CDR2 FQGNSA. The CDR3 covers 10 residues. The CDR3 DNA is TGTGCCAGCAGCTTAGAGACCCAGTACTTC. It translates to CASSLETQYF.

This chain's CDR3 is CASIPRAGDGYTF. The CDR3 DNA is TGTGCCAGCATTCCAAGGGCAGGAGATGGCTACACCTTC. This chain uses TRBV28 with TRBJ1-2; D unresolved. V lost 7 bases to trimming and J lost 6 bases, with 15 bases between them. Per the germline V gene, CDR1 is MDHEN and CDR2 is SYDVKM. The CDR3 covers 13 residues.

This chain joins TRBV6-4 and TRBJ1-1, with 10 bases aligning to TRBD1. There are 14 residues in the CDR3. Germline V gene data show CDR1 as MRHNA and CDR2 as SNTAGT. J was trimmed by 4 bases and V by 4 bases; bases with no gene match: 3. The CDR3 coding sequence is TGTGCCAGCAGTGCGGGACAGGGGATCACTGAAGCTTTCTTT. Translated: CASSAGQGITEAFF.

The chain employs TRBV6-5 and TRBJ1-1; a possible D gene is TRBD1 (6 bases). Germline-derived CDR1 and CDR2 are MNHEY and SVGAGI. The CDR3 extends over 14 amino acids. V lost 8 bases to trimming and J lost 3 bases, with 16 bases between them. CDR3: CASSKDRPDTEAFF. The CDR3 nucleotides read TGTGCCAGCTCGAAGGACAGACCGGACACTGAAGCTTTCTTT.

The genes are TRBV7-3 and TRBJ1-1, with TRBD1 matching 7 bases. The CDR3 length is 14 residues. V shed 5 bases, J shed 0 bases, and the junction held 3 bases outside the gene matches. Germline assignment: CDR1 SGHTA and CDR2 FQGTGA. The CDR3 coding sequence is TGTGCCAGCAGCCGGGGACAGTTGAACACTGAAGCTTTCTTT. This encodes CASSRGQLNTEAFF.

This clone was recorded once. The V gene is TRBV18, the J gene TRBJ1-3; 9 positions match TRBD1. The CDR3 has 15 amino acids. Germline V gives CDR1 KGHSH, CDR2 LQKENI. V gave up 2 bases and J gave up 2 bases; unmatched junction bases: 1. The CDR3 nucleotides read TGTGCCAGCTCACCAGGGACAGGGACTGGAAACACCATATATTTT. This gives the protein CASSPGTGTGNTIYF.

V usage is TRBV10-3 and J usage is TRBJ1-5; D gene uncertain. Germline-derived CDR1 and CDR2 are ENHRY and SYGVKD. The CDR3 contains 12 residues. V lost 0 bases, J lost 6 bases, and 3 bases lay in between. The CDR3 sequence: CAISESAQPQHF. The CDR3 DNA reads TGTGCCATCAGTGAGTCGGCTCAGCCCCAGCATTTT.

The V gene is TRBV7-9, the J gene TRBJ2-7, with 9 nucleotides matching TRBD1. With 5 bases clipped from V and 7 bases from J, the junction kept 9 bases outside the gene matches. Germline lookup yields CDR1 SEHNR and CDR2 FQNEAQ (reference sequence). The CDR3 is made up of 14 amino acids. CDR3 region: CASSPGQGLWEQYF. As DNA, the CDR3 is TGTGCCAGCAGCCCGGGACAGGGCCTTTGGGAGCAGTACTTC.

Worth noting for this clone: Other DNA sequences within the sample encode an identical CDR3. The chain links TRBV9 to TRBJ1-2; no definite D call. The ends were cut back, 3 bases at V and 8 bases at J, with 8 bases in the middle. This CDR3 has 11 amino acids. Germline CDR1 SGDLS, CDR2 YYNGEE. The CDR3 region is CASSALGGYTF. The CDR3 DNA follows: TGTGCCAGCAGCGCCCTGGGGGGCTACACCTTC.

The chain employs TRBV19 and TRBJ1-6; D unclear. Germline loops: CDR1 LNHDA, CDR2 SQIVND (reference sequence). The V and J ends lost 1 base and 5 bases respectively, with 12 bases between them. This CDR3 region has 16 residues. The CDR3 sequence is CASSIGRGGHNSPLHF. In DNA form, the CDR3 reads TGTGCCAGTAGTATAGGGCGGGGAGGCCATAATTCACCCCTCCACTTT. Looking up the rest from reference TRBV19 and TRBJ1-6 gives the full variable domain: DGGITQSPKYLFRKEGQNVTLSCEQNLNHDAMYWYRQDPGQGLRLIYYSQIVNDFQKGDIAEGYSVSREKKESFPLTVTSAQKNPTAFYLCASSIGRGGHNSPLHFGNGTRLTVT.

V is TRBV7-8 and J is TRBJ1-5; D not resolved. Looked up from germline, CDR1 is SGHVS and CDR2 is FQNEAQ. The CDR3 is made up of 16 amino acids. Trimming took 1 base from V and 4 from J, leaving 14 bases between them. CDR3 amino acids: CASSLDTGTINQPQHF. For the CDR3, the DNA is TGTGCCAGCAGCTTAGATACGGGCACAATAAATCAGCCCCAGCATTTT. Variable domain in full (rest from reference TRBV7-8 and TRBJ1-5): GAGVSQSPRYKVAKRGQDVALRCDPISGHVSLFWYQQALGQGPEFLTYFQNEAQLDKSGLPSDRFFAERPEGSVSTLKIQRTQQEDSAVYLCASSLDTGTINQPQHFGDGTRLSIL.

The chain uses TRBV10-3 and TRBJ1-2, with a possible D match to TRBD1 (5 bases). Germline CDR1 ENHRY, CDR2 SYGVKD. The CDR3 runs to 12 residues. With 6 bases removed from V and 4 bases from J, the gap between germline ends came to 9 bases. Here the CDR3 DNA reads TGTGCCATCAGGGGGCGGGGCTATGGCTACACCTTC. This sequence encodes CAIRGRGYGYTF.

V and J are TRBV9 and TRBJ2-6, with D tentatively TRBD2 (5 bases). This CDR3 has 17 amino acids. Germline lookup yields CDR1 SGDLS and CDR2 YYNGEE. Trimming pared 1 base from V and 0 bases from J, leaving 11 bases between. CDR3 sequence reads: CASSVTADYSGANVLTF. The CDR3 coding sequence is TGTGCCAGCAGCGTAACGGCAGACTACTCTGGGGCCAACGTCCTGACTTTC.

The rearrangement joins TRBV5-1 to TRBJ2-3, with D tentatively TRBD1 (6 bases). V lost 4 bases, J lost 0 bases, and 15 bases lay in between. This CDR3 comprises 16 residues. Per germline, CDR1 SGHRS and CDR2 YFSETQ. As DNA, the CDR3 is TGCGCCAGCAGCCCCCGAGGGGGTTCTAGCACAGATACGCAGTATTTT. Amino acids: CASSPRGGSSTDTQYF.

The chain uses TRBV5-1 and TRBJ1-1, with D tentatively TRBD1 (6 bases). CDR3 size: 15 residues. Germline V gene data show CDR1 as SGHRS and CDR2 as YFSETQ. Trimming cost V 4 bases and J 2 bases, with 15 bases left between them. This CDR3 is CASSRLQGGNTEAFF. The CDR3, as DNA: TGCGCCAGCAGCAGGCTACAGGGTGGTAACACTGAAGCTTTCTTT.

The J gene is TRBJ2-7, the V gene TRBV2; D is undetermined. The CDR3 length is 13 residues. Trimming cost V 7 bases and J 7 bases, with 17 bases left between them. Germline CDR1 is SNHLY and CDR2 is FYNNEI. The CDR3 loop reads CASMRSILREQYF. CDR3 DNA sequence: TGTGCCAGCATGCGTAGCATCCTACGAGAGCAGTACTTC. Full variable domain (remainder filled in from reference TRBV2 and TRBJ2-7): EPEVTQTPSHQVTQMGQEVILRCVPISNHLYFYWYRQILGQKVEFLVSFYNNEISEKSEIFDDQFSVERPDGSNFTLKIRSTKLEDSAMYFCASMRSILREQYFGPGTRLTVT.

The chain uses TRBV6-6 and TRBJ2-3; unclear D gene. This CDR3 has 12 amino acids. The germline V gene encodes CDR1 MNHNY and CDR2 SVGAGI (reference sequence). The V end was cut by 0 bases, the J end by 5 bases, with 3 bases between. The CDR3, as DNA: TGTGCCAGCAGTTACTCCGGAGATACGCAGTATTTT. Its protein is CASSYSGDTQYF.

The V gene is TRBV5-5, the J gene TRBJ2-3, with D possibly being TRBD1 or TRBD2 (6 bases each). The V and J ends lost 5 bases and 0 bases respectively, with 13 bases between them. The CDR3 runs to 15 residues. Germline assignment: CDR1 SGHKS and CDR2 YYEKEE (reference sequence). CDR3 DNA: TGTGCCAGCAGGGGGGGACAAACTAGCACAGATACGCAGTATTTT. It codes for CASRGGQTSTDTQYF.

V is TRBV4-3 and J is TRBJ2-1; D is unclear. Germline values: CDR1 LGHNA, CDR2 YSLEER. The CDR3 has 16 residues. Trimming removed 0 bases from V and 2 bases from J, with 11 bases in between. Here the CDR3 reads CASSQDILGPYNEQFF. CDR3 bases: TGCGCCAGCAGCCAAGATATCCTAGGTCCCTACAATGAGCAGTTCTTC.